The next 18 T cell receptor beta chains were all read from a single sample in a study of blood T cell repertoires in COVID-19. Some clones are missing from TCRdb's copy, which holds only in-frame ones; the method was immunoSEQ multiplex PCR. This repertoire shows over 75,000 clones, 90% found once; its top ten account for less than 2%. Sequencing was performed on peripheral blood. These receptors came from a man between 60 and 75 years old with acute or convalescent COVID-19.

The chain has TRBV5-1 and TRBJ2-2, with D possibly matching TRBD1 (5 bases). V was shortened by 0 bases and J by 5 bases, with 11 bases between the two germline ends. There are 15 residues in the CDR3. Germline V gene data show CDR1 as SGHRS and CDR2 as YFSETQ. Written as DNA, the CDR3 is TGCGCCAGCAGCTTGGGTAGGGGTTGGACCGGGGAGCTGTTTTTT. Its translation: CASSLGRGWTGELFF.

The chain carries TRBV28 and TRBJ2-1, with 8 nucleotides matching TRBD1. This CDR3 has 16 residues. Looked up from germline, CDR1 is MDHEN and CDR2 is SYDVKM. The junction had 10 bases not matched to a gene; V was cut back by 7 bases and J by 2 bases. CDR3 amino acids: CASTWVRGLTYNEQFF. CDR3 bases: TGTGCCAGCACCTGGGTCAGGGGGCTCACCTACAATGAGCAGTTCTTC.

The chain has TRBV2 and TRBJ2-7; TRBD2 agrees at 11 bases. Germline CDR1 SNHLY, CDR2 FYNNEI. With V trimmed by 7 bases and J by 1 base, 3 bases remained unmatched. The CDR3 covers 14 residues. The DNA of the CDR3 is TGTGCCAGCAAAGGGACTAGCGGTTCCTACGAGCAGTACTTC. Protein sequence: CASKGTSGSYEQYF.

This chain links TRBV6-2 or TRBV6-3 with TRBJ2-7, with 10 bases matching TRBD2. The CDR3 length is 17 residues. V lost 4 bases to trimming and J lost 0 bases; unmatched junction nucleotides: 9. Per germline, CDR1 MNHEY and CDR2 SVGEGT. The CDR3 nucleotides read TGTGCCAGCAGTTCCCAAAGGACTAGCGGCGTCTCCTACGAGCAGTACTTC. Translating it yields CASSSQRTSGVSYEQYF.

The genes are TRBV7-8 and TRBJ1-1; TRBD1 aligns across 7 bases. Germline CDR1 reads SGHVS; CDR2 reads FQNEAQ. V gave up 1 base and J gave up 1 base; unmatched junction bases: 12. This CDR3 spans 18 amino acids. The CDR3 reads CASSLGYRRDRQNTEAFF. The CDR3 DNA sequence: TGTGCCAGCAGCTTAGGGTACAGGAGGGACAGACAGAACACTGAAGCTTTCTTT.

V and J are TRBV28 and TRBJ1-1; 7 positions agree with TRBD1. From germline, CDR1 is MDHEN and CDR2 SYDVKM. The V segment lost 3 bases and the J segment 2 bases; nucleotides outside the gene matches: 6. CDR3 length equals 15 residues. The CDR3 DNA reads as TGTGCCAGCAGTTTGGGCGGACAGGAAAACACTGAAGCTTTCTTT. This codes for CASSLGGQENTEAFF. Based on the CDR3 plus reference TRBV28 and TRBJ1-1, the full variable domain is DVKVTQSSRYLVKRTGEKVFLECVQDMDHENMFWYRQDPGLGLRLIYFSYDVKMKEKGDIPEGYSVSREKKERFSLILESASTNQTSMYLCASSLGGQENTEAFFGQGTRLTVV.

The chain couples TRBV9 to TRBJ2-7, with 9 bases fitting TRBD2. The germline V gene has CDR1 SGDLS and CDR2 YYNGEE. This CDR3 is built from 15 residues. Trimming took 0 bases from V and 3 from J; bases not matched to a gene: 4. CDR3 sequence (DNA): TGTGCCAGCAGCGTAGGTCTAGCGGGAAGCTACGAGCAGTACTTC. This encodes CASSVGLAGSYEQYF.

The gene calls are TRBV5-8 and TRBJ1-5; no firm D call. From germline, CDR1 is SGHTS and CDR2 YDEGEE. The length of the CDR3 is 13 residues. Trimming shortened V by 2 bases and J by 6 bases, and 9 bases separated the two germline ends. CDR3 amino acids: CASSLLSGQPQHF. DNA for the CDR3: TGTGCCAGCAGCTTACTATCGGGTCAGCCCCAGCATTTT.

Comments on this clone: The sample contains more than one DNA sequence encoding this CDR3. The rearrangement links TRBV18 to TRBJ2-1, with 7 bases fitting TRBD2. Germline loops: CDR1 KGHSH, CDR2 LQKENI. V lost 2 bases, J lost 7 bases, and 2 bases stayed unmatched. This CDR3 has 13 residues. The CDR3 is CASSPGLDNEQFF. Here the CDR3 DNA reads TGTGCCAGCTCACCAGGACTAGATAATGAGCAGTTCTTC.

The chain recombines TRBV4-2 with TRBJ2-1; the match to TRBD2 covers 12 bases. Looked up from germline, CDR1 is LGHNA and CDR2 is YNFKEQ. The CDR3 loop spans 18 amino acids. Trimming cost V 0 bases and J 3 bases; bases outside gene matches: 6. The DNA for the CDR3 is TGTGCCAGCAGCCAAGAGGGGCTAGCGGGAGGGCTCTACAATGAGCAGTTCTTC. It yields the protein CASSQEGLAGGLYNEQFF.

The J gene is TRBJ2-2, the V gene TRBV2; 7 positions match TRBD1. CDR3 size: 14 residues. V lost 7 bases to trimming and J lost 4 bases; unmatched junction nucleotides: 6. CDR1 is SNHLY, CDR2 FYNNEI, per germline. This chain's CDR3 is CASTNNRGTGELFF. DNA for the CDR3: TGTGCCAGCACTAACAACAGGGGCACCGGGGAGCTGTTTTTT.

CDR3: CASSAGTGMNTEAFF. The CDR3 nucleotides read TGTGCCAGCAGCGCTGGGACAGGGATGAACACTGAAGCTTTCTTT. V gene TRBV9 combines with J gene TRBJ1-1; TRBD1 agrees at 9 bases. CDR3 length equals 15 residues. Germline V CDR1 and CDR2: SGDLS, YYNGEE. V lost 3 bases, J lost 0 bases, and 3 bases stayed unmatched.

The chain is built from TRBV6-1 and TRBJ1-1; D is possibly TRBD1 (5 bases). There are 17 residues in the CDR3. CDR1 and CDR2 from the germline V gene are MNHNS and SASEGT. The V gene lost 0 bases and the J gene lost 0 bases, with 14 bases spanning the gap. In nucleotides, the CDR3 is TGTGCCAGCAGTGAAGCGACAGCCGCGGGGATGAACACTGAAGCTTTCTTT. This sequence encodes CASSEATAAGMNTEAFF.

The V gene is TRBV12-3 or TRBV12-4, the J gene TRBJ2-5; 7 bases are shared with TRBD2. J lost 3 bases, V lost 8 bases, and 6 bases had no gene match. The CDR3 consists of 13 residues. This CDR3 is CASRGGGKETQYF. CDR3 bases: TGTGCCAGCCGCGGGGGAGGTAAAGAGACCCAGTACTTC.

CDR3 in DNA: TGTGCCAGCAGGGCCCCAGGACAGGGATACGAGCAGTACTTC. Protein product: CASRAPGQGYEQYF. The chain links TRBV28 to TRBJ2-7; TRBD1 aligns across 8 bases. Trimming cost V 6 bases and J 4 bases; bases outside gene matches: 8. This CDR3 is built from 14 residues. Germline V gene data show CDR1 as MDHEN and CDR2 as SYDVKM.

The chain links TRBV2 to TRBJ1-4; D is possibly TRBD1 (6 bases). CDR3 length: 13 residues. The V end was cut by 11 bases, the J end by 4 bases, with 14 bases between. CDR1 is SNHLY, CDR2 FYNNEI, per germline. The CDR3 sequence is CALGGVFNEKLFF. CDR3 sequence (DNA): TGTGCCTTAGGGGGAGTTTTTAATGAAAAACTGTTTTTT. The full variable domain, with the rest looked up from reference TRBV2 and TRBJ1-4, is EPEVTQTPSHQVTQMGQEVILRCVPISNHLYFYWYRQILGQKVEFLVSFYNNEISEKSEIFDDQFSVERPDGSNFTLKIRSTKLEDSAMYFCALGGVFNEKLFFGSGTQLSVL.

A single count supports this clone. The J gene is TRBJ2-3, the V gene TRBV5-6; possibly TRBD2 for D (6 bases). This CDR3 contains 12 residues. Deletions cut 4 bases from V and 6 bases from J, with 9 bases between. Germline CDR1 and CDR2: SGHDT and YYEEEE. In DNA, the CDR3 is TGTGCCAGCAGCCGACTAGAGGATACGCAGTATTTT. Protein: CASSRLEDTQYF.

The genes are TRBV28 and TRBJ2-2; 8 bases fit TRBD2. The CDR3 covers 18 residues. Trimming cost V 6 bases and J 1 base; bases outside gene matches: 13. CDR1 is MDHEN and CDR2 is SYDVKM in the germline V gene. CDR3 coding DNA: TGTGCCAGCAGATTAGGAGGTAGCGGGGACGGGAACACCGGGGAGCTGTTTTTT. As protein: CASRLGGSGDGNTGELFF.